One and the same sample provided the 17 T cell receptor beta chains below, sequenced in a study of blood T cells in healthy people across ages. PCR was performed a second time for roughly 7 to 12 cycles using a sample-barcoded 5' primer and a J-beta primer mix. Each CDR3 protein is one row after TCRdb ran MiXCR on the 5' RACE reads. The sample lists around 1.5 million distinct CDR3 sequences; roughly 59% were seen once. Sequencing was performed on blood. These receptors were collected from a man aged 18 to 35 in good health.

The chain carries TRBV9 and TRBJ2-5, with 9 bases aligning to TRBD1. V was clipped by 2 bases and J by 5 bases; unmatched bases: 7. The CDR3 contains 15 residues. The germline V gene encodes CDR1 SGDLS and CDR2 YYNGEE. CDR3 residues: CASSVGGQGGETQYF. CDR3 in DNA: TGTGCCAGCAGCGTCGGGGGACAGGGAGGTGAGACCCAGTACTTC.

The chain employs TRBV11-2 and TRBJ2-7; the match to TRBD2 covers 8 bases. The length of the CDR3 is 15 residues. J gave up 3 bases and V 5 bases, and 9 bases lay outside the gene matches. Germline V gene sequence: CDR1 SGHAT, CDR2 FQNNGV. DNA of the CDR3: TGTGCCAGCAGCCCCACCGGGCGGGAGGACTACGAGCAGTACTTC. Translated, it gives CASSPTGREDYEQYF.

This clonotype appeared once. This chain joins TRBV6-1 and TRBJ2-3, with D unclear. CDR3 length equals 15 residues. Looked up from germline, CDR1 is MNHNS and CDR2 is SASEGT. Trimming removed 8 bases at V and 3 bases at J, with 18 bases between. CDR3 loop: CASAPTPKSTDTQYF. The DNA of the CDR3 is TGTGCCAGCGCCCCTACCCCAAAGAGTACAGATACGCAGTATTTT.

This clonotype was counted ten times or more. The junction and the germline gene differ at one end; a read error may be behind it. CDR3 loop: CASSLGTAPYEQYF. Written as DNA, the CDR3 is TGTGCCAGCAGCCTAGGGACAGCCCCCTACGAGCAGTACTTC. The J gene is TRBJ2-7, the V gene TRBV5-1; 7 nucleotides match TRBD1. Germline V gives CDR1 SGHRS, CDR2 YFSETQ. The length of the CDR3 is 14 residues.

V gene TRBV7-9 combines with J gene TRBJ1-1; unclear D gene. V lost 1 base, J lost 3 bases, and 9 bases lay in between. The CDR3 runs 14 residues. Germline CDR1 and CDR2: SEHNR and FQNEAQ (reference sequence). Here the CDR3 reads CASSLVMGDTEAFF. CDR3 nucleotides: TGTGCCAGCAGCTTAGTTATGGGAGACACTGAAGCTTTCTTT.

The CDR3 reads CATREGGTDTQYF. The CDR3, as DNA: TGTGCCACTAGGGAGGGGGGAACAGATACGCAGTATTTT. This chain links TRBV10-3 with TRBJ2-3, with TRBD2 as a possible D gene (7 bases). Germline CDR1 and CDR2: ENHRY and SYGVKD. This CDR3 has 13 amino acids. Trimming removed 10 bases at V and 3 bases at J, with 14 bases between.

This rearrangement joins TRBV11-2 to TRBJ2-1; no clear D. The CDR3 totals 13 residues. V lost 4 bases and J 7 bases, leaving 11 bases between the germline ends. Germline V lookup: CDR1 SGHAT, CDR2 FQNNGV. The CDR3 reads CASSYQTTNEQFF. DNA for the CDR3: TGTGCCAGCAGCTACCAGACAACGAATGAGCAGTTCTTC.

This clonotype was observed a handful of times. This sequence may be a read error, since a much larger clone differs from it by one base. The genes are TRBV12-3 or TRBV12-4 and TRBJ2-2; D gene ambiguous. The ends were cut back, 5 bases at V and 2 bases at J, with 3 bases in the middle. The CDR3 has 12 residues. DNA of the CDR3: TGTGCCAGCAGTATAAACACCGGGGAGCTGTTTTTT. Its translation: CASSINTGELFF.

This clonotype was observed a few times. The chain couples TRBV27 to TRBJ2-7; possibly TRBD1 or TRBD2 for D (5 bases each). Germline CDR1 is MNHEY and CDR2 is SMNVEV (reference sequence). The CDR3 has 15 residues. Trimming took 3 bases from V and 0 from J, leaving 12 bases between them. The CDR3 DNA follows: TGTGCCAGCAGTTTCCGGGACGGATCCTCCTACGAGCAGTACTTC. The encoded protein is CASSFRDGSSYEQYF.

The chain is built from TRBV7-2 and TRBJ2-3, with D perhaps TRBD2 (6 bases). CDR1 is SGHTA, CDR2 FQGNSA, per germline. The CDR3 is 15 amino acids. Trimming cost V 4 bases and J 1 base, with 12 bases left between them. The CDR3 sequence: CASSSLGGGTDTQYF. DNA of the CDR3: TGTGCCAGCAGCTCTTTGGGAGGCGGCACAGATACGCAGTATTTT.

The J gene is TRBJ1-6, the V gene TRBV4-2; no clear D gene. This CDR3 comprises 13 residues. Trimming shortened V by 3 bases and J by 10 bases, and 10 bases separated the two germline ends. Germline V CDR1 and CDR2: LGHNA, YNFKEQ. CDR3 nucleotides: TGTGCCAGCAGCCAGTTAGTCCGGTCACCCCTCCACTTT. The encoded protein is CASSQLVRSPLHF.

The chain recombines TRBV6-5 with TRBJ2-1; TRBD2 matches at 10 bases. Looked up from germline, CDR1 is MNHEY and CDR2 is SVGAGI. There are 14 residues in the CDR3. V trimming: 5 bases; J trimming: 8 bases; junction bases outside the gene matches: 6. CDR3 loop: CASSLAGEGYEQFF. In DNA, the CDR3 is TGTGCCAGCAGTCTAGCGGGAGAGGGCTATGAGCAGTTCTTC.

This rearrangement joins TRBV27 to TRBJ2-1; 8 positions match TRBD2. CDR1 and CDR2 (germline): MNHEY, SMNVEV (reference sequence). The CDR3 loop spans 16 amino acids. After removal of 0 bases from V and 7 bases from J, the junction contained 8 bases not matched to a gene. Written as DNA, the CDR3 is TGTGCCAGCAGTTTATCCACCGGGACTAGTAAGAATGAGCAGTTCTTC. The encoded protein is CASSLSTGTSKNEQFF.

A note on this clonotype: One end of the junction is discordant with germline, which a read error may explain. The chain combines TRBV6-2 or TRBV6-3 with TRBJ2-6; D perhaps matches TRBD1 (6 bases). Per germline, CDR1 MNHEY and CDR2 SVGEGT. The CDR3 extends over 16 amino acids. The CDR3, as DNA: TGTGCCAGCAGCCTACAGGGCAGCTCTGCGGCCAACGTCCTGACTTTC. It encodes CASSLQGSSAANVLTF.

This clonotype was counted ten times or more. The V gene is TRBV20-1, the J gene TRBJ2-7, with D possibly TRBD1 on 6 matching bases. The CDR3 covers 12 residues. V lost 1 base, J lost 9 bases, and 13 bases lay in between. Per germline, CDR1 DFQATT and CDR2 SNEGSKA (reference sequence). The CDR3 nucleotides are TGCAGTGCTAGAGGTTCCAACAGGGTGCAGTACTTC. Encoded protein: CSARGSNRVQYF.

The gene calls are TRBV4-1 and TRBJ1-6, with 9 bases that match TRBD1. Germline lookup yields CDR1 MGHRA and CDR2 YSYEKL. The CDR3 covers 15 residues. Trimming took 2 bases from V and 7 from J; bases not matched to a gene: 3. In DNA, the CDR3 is TGCGCCAGCAGCCAACCGGACAGGGGAAATTCACCCCTCCACTTT. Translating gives CASSQPDRGNSPLHF.

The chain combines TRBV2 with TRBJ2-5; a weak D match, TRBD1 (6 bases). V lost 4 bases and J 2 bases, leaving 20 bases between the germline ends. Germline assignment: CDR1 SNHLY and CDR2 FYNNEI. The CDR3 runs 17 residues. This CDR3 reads CASSGPGVGHQQETQYF. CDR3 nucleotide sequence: TGTGCCAGCAGTGGACCAGGGGTAGGACACCAGCAAGAGACCCAGTACTTC.